This T cell receptor beta chain was recorded in a study of T cell repertoires in cytomegalovirus infection. About the research overall: CMV epitopes used comprised recently identified HLA-C-restricted ones and well-studied HLA-B-restricted ones. Public TCR beta signatures indicated both CMV infection and matching HLA type.

TCRdb reanalysed the reads using MiXCR and keeps one entry per CDR3 protein. This sample carries approximately 390,000 distinct CDR3 sequences, roughly 34% of them seen once, and the ten largest clones take 13%. Regarding this clonotype: Antigen specificity is unknown. An end of the junction does not agree with germline; a read error may underlie this.

Study-level findings and limits: Carriers of CMV plus the relevant HLA were identified by cumulative public TCR beta family frequency.

Germline CDR1 reads SSHAT; CDR2 reads FNYEAQ (reference sequence). The CDR3 runs to 16 residues. V usage is TRBV7-7 and J usage is TRBJ1-5, with a possible D match to TRBD1 (5 bases). The origin of this receptor is a human donor in good health (CMV status not recorded). Some clones in this sample may be carry-over from other donors' samples. Sequenced material: cultured PBMCs, taken from culture after CMV antigen stimulation. CDR3 loop: CASSCQGKEEHQPQHF. The DNA of the CDR3 is TGTGCTAGCAGCTGCCAGGGTAAGGAAGAACATCAGCCCCAGCATTTT.